The following is a T cell receptor (beta chain) sequence with its context. Its antigen is as yet unknown. The ends were cut back, 1 base at V and 1 base at J, with 11 bases in the middle. Germline CDR1 is SGHNT and CDR2 is YYREEE (reference sequence). There are 15 residues in the CDR3. The data originate from a study of vaccination and CD4 T cells after COVID-19. Documented treatment: roughly ten-day PBMC culture with coronavirus spike peptide pools or control peptides (ViraFEST assay). The Oncomine TCR Beta short-read assay was applied to DNA of cultured CD4+ T cells. TCRdb independently ran MiXCR on the PCR reads; one entry per CDR3 protein. The table has about 11,000 distinct CDR3 sequences, 50% to 55% seen once.

This receptor was identified in a human donor who had recovered from COVID-19. This chain connects TRBV5-4 to TRBJ1-1, with D tentatively TRBD1 (5 bases). The sample taken for sequencing was CD4+ T cells from blood, cultured in vitro. CDR3 protein: CASSLRLGENTEAFF. The CDR3 region has the DNA TGTGCCAGCAGCTTGAGGCTGGGGGAGAACACTGAAGCTTTCTTT.